This passage covers 5 T cell receptor beta chains from one sample sequenced in a study of cytomegalovirus exposure and HLA in healthy donors. Assay: immunoSEQ multiplex PCR; the TCRdb copy retains only in-frame clones and omits some. The repertoire holds some 220,000 clones, with under 95% as singletons. The sequenced sample consisted of PBMCs. The receptors originated from a woman aged 18-29 years in good health and CMV-seronegative.

This rearrangement joins TRBV30 to TRBJ2-7, with 7 bases that match TRBD2. The length of the CDR3 is 14 residues. The junction had 6 bases not matched to a gene; V was cut back by 2 bases and J by 2 bases. The germline CDR1 and CDR2 sequences are GTSNPN and SVGIG (reference sequence). The CDR3 nucleotides read TGTGCCTGGAGTCTACCGGGAGGTACCTACGAGCAGTACTTC. Its translation: CAWSLPGGTYEQYF. The full variable domain, with the rest looked up from reference TRBV30 and TRBJ2-7, is SQTIHQWPATLVQPVGSPLSLECTVEGTSNPNLYWYRQAAGRGLQLLFYSVGIGQISSEVPQNLSASRPQDRQFILSSKKLLLSDSGFYLCAWSLPGGTYEQYFGPGTRLTVT.

The gene calls are TRBV6-5 and TRBJ1-5; D might be TRBD1 (5 bases). The germline V gene has CDR1 MNHEY and CDR2 SVGAGI. V lost 6 bases and J lost 6, with 12 bases in between. This CDR3 has 13 residues. CDR3 loop: CASRQGLAQPQHF. CDR3 nucleotide sequence: TGTGCCAGCAGGCAGGGTCTCGCTCAGCCCCAGCATTTT.

The chain uses TRBV2 and TRBJ1-2; tentative D call: TRBD1 (6 bases). This CDR3 has 14 amino acids. The ends were cut back, 2 bases at V and 8 bases at J, with 15 bases in the middle. From germline, CDR1 is SNHLY and CDR2 FYNNEI. The CDR3 here is CASSESPDRRGYTF. The CDR3 region has the DNA TGTGCCAGCAGTGAAAGCCCGGACAGACGGGGCTACACCTTC. Looking up the rest from reference TRBV2 and TRBJ1-2 gives the full variable domain: EPEVTQTPSHQVTQMGQEVILRCVPISNHLYFYWYRQILGQKVEFLVSFYNNEISEKSEIFDDQFSVERPDGSNFTLKIRSTKLEDSAMYFCASSESPDRRGYTFGSGTRLTVV.

V gene TRBV19 combines with J gene TRBJ2-1; 7 bases align to TRBD2. The J segment lost 6 bases and the V segment lost 7 bases, leaving 9 bases of the junction unmatched. This CDR3 contains 14 residues. Germline assignment: CDR1 LNHDA and CDR2 SQIVND (reference sequence). The CDR3: CASTLAGALNEQFF. For the CDR3, the DNA is TGTGCCAGTACATTGGCGGGAGCCCTCAATGAGCAGTTCTTC.

The chain links TRBV6-1 to TRBJ2-7; D remains ambiguous. The V end lost 11 bases, the J end lost 0 bases, and 17 bases lay between the germline ends. The CDR3 runs to 14 residues. Germline V gene lookup returns CDR1 MNHNS and CDR2 SASEGT. The CDR3 DNA sequence: TGTGCCGCCAGTCAAACAGTTATCTCCTACGAGCAGTACTTC. It codes for CAASQTVISYEQYF.